This T cell receptor (beta chain) was obtained from a study of shared clonotypes between healthy human individuals. Germline V gene data show CDR1 as SEHNR and CDR2 as FQNEAQ (reference sequence). CDR3 length equals 15 residues. The V and J ends lost 4 bases and 3 bases respectively, with 16 bases between them. Each sorted subset replicate got 200 ng genomic DNA, 30,000 or so genomes. The method was immunoSEQ multiplex PCR; TCRdb's version includes in-frame clones alone and lacks a portion of them. This table holds 1,100,000 or so clones, around three quarters found once. This clone was found once. The clonotype was recovered from a young man in good health. Some clones in this sample may be carry-over from other donors' samples. This sequence joins TRBV7-9 and TRBJ2-7; D is possibly TRBD1 (6 bases). Sequencing was carried out using memory CD4+ T cells from PBMCs. Subset indicated: CD45RA-negative fraction. CDR3 in amino acids: CASSSWGLPYYEQYF. For the CDR3, the DNA is TGTGCCAGCAGCTCCTGGGGGCTTCCGTACTACGAGCAGTACTTC.